This T cell receptor (beta chain) was retrieved from a study of T-cell memory formation after mild COVID-19. A 5'RACE reaction primed in the constant segment made cDNA libraries of TCR alpha and TCR beta, and these carried sample barcodes and UMIs. A single record per CDR3 protein comes from TCRdb applying MiXCR to the 5' RACE reads. The top ten hold about 15% of the sample, which has 120,000 or so distinct CDR3 sequences, approximately 15% seen once. The study, taken as a whole, reports: CD4/CD8 balance held among clones contracting day 15 to 85, and later expanders leaned CD4+. There were some responding clones in pre-infection memory, which suggested that cross-reactive memory had joined.

There are a few counts of this clonotype. Antigen unknown. This sequence was found in an adult woman who had mild COVID-19 (a few samples of this study predate the infection). Cell type and time point are not known. Sequences were obtained from PBMCs or a T cell subset sorted from them (not recorded which).

The CDR3 here is CASSLTTGFYEQYF. The DNA for the CDR3 is TGCGCCAGCAGCTTGACGACAGGTTTTTACGAGCAGTACTTC. The chain has TRBV5-1 and TRBJ2-7; tentative D call: TRBD1 (6 bases). Looked up from germline, CDR1 is SGHRS and CDR2 is YFSETQ. This CDR3 has 14 amino acids. V was trimmed by 1 base and J by 4 bases, leaving 12 bases between them. Filled out from reference TRBV5-1 and TRBJ2-7, the complete variable domain reads KAGVTQTPRYLIKTRGQQVTLSCSPISGHRSVSWYQQTPGQGLQFLFEYFSETQRNKGNFPGRFSGRQFSNSRSEMNVSTLELGDSALYLCASSLTTGFYEQYFGPGTRLTVT.